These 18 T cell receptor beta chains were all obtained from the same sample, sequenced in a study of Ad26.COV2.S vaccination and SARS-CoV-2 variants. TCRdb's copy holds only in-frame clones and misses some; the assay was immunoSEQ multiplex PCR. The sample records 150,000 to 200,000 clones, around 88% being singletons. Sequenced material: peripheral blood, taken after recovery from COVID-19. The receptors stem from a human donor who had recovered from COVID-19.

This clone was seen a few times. DNA of the CDR3: TGTGCCAGCAGTTCTAGACCCGTCAATACGCCCCAGCATTTT. Its protein is CASSSRPVNTPQHF. The chain carries TRBV7-2 and TRBJ1-5, with D unclear. Trimming pared 6 bases from V and 9 bases from J, leaving 18 bases between. The CDR3 loop spans 14 amino acids. Looked up from germline, CDR1 is SGHTA and CDR2 is FQGNSA.

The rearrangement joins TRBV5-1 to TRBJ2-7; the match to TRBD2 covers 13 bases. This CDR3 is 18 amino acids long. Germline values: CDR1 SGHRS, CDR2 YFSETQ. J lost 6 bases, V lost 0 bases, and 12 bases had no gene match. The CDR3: CASSLGTSGGLNSGEQYF. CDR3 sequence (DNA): TGCGCCAGCAGCTTGGGGACTAGCGGGGGCCTAAACTCGGGCGAGCAGTACTTC.

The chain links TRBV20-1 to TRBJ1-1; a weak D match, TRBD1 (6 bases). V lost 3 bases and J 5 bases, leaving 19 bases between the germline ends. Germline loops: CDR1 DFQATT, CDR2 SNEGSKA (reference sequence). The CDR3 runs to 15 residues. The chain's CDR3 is CSASTGLPSGTEAFF. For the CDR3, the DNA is TGCAGTGCTAGTACAGGGTTGCCTTCGGGTACTGAAGCTTTCTTT.

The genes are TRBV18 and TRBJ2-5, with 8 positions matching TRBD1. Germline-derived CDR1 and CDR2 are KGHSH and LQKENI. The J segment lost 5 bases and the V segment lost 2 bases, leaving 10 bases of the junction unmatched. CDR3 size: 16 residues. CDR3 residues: CASSPGGQGVGETQYF. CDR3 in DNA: TGTGCCAGCTCACCAGGAGGACAGGGCGTGGGGGAGACCCAGTACTTC.

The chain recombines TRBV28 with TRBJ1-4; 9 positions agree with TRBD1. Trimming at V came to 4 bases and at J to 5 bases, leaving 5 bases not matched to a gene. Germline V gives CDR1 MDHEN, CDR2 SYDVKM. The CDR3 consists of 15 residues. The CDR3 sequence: CASSSFGQGNEKLFF. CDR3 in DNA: TGTGCCAGCAGTTCCTTCGGACAGGGGAATGAAAAACTGTTTTTT.

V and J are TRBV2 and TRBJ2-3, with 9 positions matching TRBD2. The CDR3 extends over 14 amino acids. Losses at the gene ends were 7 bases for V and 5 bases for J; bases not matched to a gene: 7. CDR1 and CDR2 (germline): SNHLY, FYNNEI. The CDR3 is CASMIAGAVDTQYF. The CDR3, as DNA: TGTGCCAGCATGATAGCGGGAGCAGTAGATACGCAGTATTTT.

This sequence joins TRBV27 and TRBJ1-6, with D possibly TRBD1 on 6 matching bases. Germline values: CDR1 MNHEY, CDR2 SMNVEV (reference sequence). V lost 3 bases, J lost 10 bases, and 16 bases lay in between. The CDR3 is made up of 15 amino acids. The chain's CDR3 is CASSFREDRRSPLHF. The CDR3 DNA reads TGTGCCAGCAGTTTCAGGGAGGACAGACGATCACCCCTCCACTTT.

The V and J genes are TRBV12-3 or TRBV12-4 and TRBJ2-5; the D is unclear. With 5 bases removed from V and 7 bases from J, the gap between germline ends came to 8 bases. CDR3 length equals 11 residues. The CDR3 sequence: CASSVSGTQYF. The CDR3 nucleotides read TGTGCCAGCAGTGTGTCGGGGACCCAGTACTTC.

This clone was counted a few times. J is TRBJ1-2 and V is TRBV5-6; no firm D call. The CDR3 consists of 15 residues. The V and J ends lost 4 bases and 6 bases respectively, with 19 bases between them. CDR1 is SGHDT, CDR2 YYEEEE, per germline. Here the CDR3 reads CASSLRPIPGNGYTF. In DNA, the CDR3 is TGTGCCAGCAGCCTAAGACCGATTCCCGGCAATGGCTACACCTTC. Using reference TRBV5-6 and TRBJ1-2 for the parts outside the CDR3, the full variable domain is DAGVTQSPTHLIKTRGQQVTLRCSPKSGHDTVSWYQQALGQGPQFIFQYYEEEERQRGNFPDRFSGHQFPNYSSELNVNALLLGDSALYLCASSLRPIPGNGYTFGSGTRLTVV.

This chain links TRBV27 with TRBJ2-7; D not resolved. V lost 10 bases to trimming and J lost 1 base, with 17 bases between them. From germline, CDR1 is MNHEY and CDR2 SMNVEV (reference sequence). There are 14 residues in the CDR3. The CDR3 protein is CATALERNSYEQYF. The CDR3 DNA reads TGTGCCACGGCTCTGGAAAGGAATTCCTACGAGCAGTACTTC.

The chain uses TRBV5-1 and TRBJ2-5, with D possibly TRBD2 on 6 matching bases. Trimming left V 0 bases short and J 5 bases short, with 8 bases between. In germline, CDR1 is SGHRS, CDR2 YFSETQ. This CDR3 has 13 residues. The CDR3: CASSLGRGETQYF. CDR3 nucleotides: TGCGCCAGCAGCTTGGGGAGGGGTGAGACCCAGTACTTC.

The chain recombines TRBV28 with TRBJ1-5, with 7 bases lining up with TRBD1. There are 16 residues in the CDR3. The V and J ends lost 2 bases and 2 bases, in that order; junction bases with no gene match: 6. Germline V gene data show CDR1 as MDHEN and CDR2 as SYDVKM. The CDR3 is CASSLSTGVGNQPQHF. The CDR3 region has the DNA TGTGCCAGCAGTTTAAGCACAGGGGTGGGCAATCAGCCCCAGCATTTT. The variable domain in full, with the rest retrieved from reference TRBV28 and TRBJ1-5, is DVKVTQSSRYLVKRTGEKVFLECVQDMDHENMFWYRQDPGLGLRLIYFSYDVKMKEKGDIPEGYSVSREKKERFSLILESASTNQTSMYLCASSLSTGVGNQPQHFGDGTRLSIL.

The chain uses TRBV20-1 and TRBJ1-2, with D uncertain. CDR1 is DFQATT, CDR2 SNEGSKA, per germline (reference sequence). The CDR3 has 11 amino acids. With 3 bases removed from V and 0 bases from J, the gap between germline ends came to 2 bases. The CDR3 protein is CSASTNYGYTF. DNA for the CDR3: TGCAGTGCTAGCACTAACTATGGCTACACCTTC.

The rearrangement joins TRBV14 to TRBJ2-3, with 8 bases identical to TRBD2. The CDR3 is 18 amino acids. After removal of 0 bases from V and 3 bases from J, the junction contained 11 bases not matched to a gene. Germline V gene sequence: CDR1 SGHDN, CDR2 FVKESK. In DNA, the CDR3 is TGTGCCAGCAGCCAAGAAGGAGGGGTAGCGGGGATTACAGATACGCAGTATTTT. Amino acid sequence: CASSQEGGVAGITDTQYF.

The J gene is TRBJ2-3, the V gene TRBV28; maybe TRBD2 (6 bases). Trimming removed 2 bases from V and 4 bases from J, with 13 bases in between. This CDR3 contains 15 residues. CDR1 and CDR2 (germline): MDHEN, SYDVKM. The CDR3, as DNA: TGTGCCAGCAGTTTACGGGGGTTAGGGGCAGATACGCAGTATTTT. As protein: CASSLRGLGADTQYF. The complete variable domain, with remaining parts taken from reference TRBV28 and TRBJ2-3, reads DVKVTQSSRYLVKRTGEKVFLECVQDMDHENMFWYRQDPGLGLRLIYFSYDVKMKEKGDIPEGYSVSREKKERFSLILESASTNQTSMYLCASSLRGLGADTQYFGPGTRLTVL.

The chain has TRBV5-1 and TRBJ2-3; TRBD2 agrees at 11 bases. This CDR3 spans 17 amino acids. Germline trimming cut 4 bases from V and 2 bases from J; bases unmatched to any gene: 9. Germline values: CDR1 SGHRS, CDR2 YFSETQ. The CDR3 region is CASSPRMTSGITDTQYF. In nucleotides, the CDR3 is TGCGCCAGCAGCCCCCGGATGACTAGCGGGATCACAGATACGCAGTATTTT.

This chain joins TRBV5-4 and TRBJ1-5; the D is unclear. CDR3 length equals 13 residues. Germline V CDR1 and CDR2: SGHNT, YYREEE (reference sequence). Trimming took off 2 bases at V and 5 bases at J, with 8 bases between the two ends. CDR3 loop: CASSFDRDQPQHF. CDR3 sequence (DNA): TGTGCCAGCAGCTTTGATCGGGATCAGCCCCAGCATTTT.

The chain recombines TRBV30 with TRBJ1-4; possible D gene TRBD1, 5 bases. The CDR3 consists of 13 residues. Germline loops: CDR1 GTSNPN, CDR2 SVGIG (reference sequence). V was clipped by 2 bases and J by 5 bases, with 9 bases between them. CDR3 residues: CAWSSGRNEKLFF. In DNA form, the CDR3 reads TGTGCCTGGAGTTCAGGGAGAAATGAAAAACTGTTTTTT.